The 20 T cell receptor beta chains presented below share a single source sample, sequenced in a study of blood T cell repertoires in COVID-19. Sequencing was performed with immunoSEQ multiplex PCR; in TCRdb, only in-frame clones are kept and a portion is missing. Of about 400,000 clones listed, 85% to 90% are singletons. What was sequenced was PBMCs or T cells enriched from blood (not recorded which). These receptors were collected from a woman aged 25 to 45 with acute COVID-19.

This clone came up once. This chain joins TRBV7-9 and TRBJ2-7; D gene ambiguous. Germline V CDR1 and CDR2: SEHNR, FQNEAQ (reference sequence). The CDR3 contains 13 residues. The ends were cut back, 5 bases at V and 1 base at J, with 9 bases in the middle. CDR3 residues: CASSLLASYEQYF. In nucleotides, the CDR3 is TGTGCCAGCAGCCTACTCGCGTCCTACGAGCAGTACTTC.

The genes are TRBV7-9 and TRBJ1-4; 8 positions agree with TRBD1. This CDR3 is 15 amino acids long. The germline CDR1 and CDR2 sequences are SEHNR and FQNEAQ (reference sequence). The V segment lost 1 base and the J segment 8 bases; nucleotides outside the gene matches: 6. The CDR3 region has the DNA TGTGCCAGCAGCTTAGAGGACAGGGATAAAGAAAAACTGTTTTTT. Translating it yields CASSLEDRDKEKLFF.

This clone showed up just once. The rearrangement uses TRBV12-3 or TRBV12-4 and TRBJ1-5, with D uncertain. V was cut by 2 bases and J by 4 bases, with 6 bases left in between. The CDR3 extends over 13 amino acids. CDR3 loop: CASSLFSNQPQHF. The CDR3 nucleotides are TGTGCCAGCAGTTTATTCAGTAATCAGCCCCAGCATTTT.

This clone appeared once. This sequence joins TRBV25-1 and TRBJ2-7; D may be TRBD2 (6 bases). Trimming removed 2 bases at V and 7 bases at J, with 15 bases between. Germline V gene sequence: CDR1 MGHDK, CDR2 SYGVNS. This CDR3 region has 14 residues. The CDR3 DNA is TGTGCCAGCAGTGAAGGTGGCGGGGCAATGGAGCAGTACTTC. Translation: CASSEGGGAMEQYF.

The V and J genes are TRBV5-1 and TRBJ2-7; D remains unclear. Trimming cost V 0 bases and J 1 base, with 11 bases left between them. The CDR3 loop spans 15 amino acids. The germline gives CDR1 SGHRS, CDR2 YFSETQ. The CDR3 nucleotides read TGCGCCAGCAGCTTGGGCCCAGGCCTTTCCTACGAGCAGTACTTC. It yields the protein CASSLGPGLSYEQYF.

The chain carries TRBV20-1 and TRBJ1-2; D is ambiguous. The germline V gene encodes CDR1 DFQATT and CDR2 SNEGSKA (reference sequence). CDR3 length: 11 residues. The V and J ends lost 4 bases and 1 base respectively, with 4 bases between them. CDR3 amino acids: CSAIVNYGYTF. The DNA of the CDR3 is TGCAGTGCTATAGTTAACTATGGCTACACCTTC.

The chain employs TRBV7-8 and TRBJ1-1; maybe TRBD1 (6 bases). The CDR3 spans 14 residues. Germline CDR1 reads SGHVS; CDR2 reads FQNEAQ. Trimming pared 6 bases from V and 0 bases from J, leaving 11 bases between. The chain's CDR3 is CASRKDRLNTEAFF. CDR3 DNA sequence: TGTGCCAGCAGAAAAGACAGGTTGAACACTGAAGCTTTCTTT.

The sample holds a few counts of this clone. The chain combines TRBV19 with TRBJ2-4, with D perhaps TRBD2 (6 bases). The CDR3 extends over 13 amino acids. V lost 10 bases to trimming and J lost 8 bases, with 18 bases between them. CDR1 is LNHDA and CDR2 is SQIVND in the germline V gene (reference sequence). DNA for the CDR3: TGTGCCACTCAGGCTTCGTGGGAGGACATTCAGTACTTC. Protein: CATQASWEDIQYF.

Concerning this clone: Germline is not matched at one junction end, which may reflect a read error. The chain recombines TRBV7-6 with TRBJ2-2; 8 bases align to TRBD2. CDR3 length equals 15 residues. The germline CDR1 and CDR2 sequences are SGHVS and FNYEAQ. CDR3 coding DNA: TGTGCCAGCAACAATGGCGGGGGGAACGCCGGGGAGCTGTTTTTT. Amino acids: CASNNGGGNAGELFF.

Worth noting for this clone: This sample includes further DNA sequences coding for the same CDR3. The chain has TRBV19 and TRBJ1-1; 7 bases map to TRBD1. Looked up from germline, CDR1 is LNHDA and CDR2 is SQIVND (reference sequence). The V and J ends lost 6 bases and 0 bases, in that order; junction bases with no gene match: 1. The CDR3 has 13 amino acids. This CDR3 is CASRGQLNTEAFF. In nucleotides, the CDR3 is TGTGCCAGTAGGGGACAGTTGAACACTGAAGCTTTCTTT.

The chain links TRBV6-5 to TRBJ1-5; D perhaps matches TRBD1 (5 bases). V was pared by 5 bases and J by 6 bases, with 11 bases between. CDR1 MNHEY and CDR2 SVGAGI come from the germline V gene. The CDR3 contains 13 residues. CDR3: CASSNGQLQPQHF. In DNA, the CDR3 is TGTGCCAGCAGTAACGGACAACTTCAGCCCCAGCATTTT.

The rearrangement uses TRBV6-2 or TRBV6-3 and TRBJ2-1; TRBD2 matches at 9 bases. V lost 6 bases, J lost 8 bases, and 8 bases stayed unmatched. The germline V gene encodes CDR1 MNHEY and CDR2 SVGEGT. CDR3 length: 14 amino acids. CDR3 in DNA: TGTGCCAGCAGCTCTAGCGGGGCTAGCTATGAGCAGTTCTTC. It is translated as CASSSSGASYEQFF.

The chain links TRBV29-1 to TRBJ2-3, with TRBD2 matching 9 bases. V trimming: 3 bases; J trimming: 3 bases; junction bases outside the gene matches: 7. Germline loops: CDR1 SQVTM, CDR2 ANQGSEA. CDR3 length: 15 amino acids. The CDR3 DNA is TGCAGCGTTGAGGCGCGGGGGGGTTTGACAGATACGCAGTATTTT. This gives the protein CSVEARGGLTDTQYF.

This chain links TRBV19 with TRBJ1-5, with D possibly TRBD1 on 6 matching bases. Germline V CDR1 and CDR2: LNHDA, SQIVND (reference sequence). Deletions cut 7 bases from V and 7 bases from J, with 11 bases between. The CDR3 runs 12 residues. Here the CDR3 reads CASKTGGQPQHF. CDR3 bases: TGTGCCAGTAAGACAGGAGGCCAGCCCCAGCATTTT.

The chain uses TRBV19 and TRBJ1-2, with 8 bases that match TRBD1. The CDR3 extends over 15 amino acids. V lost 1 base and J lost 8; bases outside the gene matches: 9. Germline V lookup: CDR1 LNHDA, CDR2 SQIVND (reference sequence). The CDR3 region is CASSIGDRLSGGYTF. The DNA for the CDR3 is TGTGCCAGTAGTATAGGGGACAGGCTATCGGGCGGCTACACCTTC.

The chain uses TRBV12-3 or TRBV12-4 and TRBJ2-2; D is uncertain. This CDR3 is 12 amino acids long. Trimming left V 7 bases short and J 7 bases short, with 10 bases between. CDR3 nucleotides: TGTGCCAGCACCACTTCGCGCGGGGAGCTGTTTTTT. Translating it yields CASTTSRGELFF.

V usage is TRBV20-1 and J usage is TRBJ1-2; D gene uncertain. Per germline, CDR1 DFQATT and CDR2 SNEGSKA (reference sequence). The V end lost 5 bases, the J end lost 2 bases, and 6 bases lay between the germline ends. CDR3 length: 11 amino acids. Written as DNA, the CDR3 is TGCAGTGCTCCACGGAACTATGGCTACACCTTC. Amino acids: CSAPRNYGYTF.

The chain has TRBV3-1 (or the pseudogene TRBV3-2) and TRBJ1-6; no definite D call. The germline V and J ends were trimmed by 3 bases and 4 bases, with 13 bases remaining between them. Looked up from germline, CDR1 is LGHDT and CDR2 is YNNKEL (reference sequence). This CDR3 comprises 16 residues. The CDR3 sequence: CASSHSFSQYNSPLHF. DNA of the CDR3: TGTGCCAGCAGCCATAGCTTTTCGCAGTATAATTCACCCCTCCACTTT.

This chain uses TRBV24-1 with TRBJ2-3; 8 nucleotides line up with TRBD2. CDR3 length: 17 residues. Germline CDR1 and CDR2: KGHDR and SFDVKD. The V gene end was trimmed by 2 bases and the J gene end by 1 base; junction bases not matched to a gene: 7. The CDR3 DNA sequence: TGTGCCACCAGTGATTCTATTCGGGGGGGAGGCACAGATACGCAGTATTTT. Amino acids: CATSDSIRGGGTDTQYF.

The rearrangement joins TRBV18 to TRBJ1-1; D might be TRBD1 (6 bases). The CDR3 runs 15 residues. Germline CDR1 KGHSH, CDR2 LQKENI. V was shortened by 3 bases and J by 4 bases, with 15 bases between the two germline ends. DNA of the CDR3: TGTGCCAGCTCACCCCTAGCAGGGGAGATCACTGAAGCTTTCTTT. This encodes CASSPLAGEITEAFF. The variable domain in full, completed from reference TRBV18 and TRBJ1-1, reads NAGVMQNPRHLVRRRGQEARLRCSPMKGHSHVYWYRQLPEEGLKFMVYLQKENIIDESGMPKERFSAEFPKEGPSILRIQQVVRGDSAAYFCASSPLAGEITEAFFGQGTRLTVV.